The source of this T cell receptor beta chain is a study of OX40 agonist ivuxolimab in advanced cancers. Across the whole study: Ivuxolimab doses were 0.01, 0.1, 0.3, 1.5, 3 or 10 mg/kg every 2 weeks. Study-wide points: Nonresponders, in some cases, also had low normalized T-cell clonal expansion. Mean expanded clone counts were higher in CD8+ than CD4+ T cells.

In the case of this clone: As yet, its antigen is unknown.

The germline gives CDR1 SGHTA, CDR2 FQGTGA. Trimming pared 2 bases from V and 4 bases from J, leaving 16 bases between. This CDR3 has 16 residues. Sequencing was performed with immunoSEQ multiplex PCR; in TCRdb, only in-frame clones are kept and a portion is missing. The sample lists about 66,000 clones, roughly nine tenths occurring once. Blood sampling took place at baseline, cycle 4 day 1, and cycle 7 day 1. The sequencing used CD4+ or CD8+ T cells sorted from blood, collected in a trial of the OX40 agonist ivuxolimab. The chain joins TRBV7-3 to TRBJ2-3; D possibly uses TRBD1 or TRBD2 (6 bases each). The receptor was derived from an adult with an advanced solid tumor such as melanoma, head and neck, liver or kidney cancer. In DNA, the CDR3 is TGTGCCAGCAGCTTAGGAGGGGGTGGGCCCCCAGATACGCAGTATTTT. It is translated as CASSLGGGGPPDTQYF.